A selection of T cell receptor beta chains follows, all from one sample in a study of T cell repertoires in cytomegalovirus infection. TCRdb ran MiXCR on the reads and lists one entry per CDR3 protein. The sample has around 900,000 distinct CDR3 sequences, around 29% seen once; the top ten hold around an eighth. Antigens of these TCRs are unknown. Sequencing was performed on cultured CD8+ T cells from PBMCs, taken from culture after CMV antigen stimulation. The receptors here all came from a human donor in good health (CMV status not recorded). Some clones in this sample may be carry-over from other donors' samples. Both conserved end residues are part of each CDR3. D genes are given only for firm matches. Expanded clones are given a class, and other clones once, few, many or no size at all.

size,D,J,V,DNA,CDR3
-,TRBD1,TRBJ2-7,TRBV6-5,TGTGCCAGCAGTTACGGGACAGGGGCCTACTACGAGCAGTACTTC,CASSYGTGAYYEQYF
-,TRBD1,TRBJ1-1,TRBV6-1,TGTGCCAGCAGTCCTGACCGCCGAAAGGGGGCGCGGAGCACTGAAGCTTTCTTT,CASSPDRRKGARSTEAFF
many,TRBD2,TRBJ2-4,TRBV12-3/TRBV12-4,TGTGCCAGCAGTCCAGGACTAGACATTCAGTACTTC,CASSPGLDIQYF
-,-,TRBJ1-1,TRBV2,TGTGCCAGCAGTGAGCCAGGGACGCAAGCTTTCTTT,CASSEPGTQAFF
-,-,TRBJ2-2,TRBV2,TGTGCCAGCAGTGAATCGGTTTCAGGGGCCAACACCGGGGAGCTGTTTTTT,CASSESVSGANTGELFF
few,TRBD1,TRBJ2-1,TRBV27,TGTGCCAGCAACAAACAGGGGCCCTACAATGAGCAGTTCTTC,CASNKQGPYNEQFF
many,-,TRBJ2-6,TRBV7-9,TGTGCCAGCAGCTTTTATTACTCTGGGGCCAACGTCCTGACTTTC,CASSFYYSGANVLTF
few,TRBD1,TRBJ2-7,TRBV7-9,TGTGCCAGCAGCATCGGACAGGGTAACATCTACGAGCAGTACTTC,CASSIGQGNIYEQYF
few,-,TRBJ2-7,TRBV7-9,TGTGCCAGCAGCCCCTCGACAAGCTACGAGCAGTACTTC,CASSPSTSYEQYF
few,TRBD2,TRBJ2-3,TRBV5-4,TGTGCCAGCAGCTTGGTAGAGCGGGGGGGCACAGATACGCAGTATTTT,CASSLVERGGTDTQYF
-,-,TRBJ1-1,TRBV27,TGTGCCAGCAGTTTATACGGGGGGCCGGGGAACACTGAAGCTTTCTTT,CASSLYGGPGNTEAFF
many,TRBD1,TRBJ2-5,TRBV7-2,TGTGCCAGCAGCTCTCGGACAGGGGGAGAGACCCAGTACTTC,CASSSRTGGETQYF
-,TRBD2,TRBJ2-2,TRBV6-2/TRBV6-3,TGTGCCAGCAGTTATGAGCGGGGGGCGCCCTACACCGGGGAGCTGTTTTTT,CASSYERGAPYTGELFF
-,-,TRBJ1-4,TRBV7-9,TGTGCCAGCAGCTTCCCCGGGGTGGGAAATGAAAAACTGTTTTTT,CASSFPGVGNEKLFF
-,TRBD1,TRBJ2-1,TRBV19,TGTGCCAGTAATCCGGGACAGGGCGATGAGCAGTTCTTC,CASNPGQGDEQFF
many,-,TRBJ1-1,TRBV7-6,TGTGCCAGCAGCCCATTTGGGGCAGGGGCTGAAGCTTTCTTT,CASSPFGAGAEAFF
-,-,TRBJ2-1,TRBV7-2,TGTGCCAGCAGCCTATCGGGGGCCCTCTCCTCCTACAATGAGCAGTTCTTC,CASSLSGALSSYNEQFF
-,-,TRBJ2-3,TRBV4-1,TGCGCCAGCAGCCAATCACCGGGGAGTACCAGCACAGATACGCAGTATTTT,CASSQSPGSTSTDTQYF
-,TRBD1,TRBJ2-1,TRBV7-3,TGTGCCAGCAGGGGACAGGGGAGCAATGAGCAGTTCTTC,CASRGQGSNEQFF
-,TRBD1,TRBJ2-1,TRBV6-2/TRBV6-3,TGTGCCAGCAGTTACTTGGACAGGGCCTACAATGAGCAGTTCTTC,CASSYLDRAYNEQFF
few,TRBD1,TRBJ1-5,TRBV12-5,TGTGCTAGTGGTTCCCAGGGGGAACCCCAGCATTTT,CASGSQGEPQHF
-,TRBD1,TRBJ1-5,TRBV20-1,TGCAGTGCTAGGGACAGGCTTAGCAATCAGCCCCAGCATTTT,CSARDRLSNQPQHF
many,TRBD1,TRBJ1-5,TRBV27,TGTGCCAGCAGTCCGACAGGGGTTAATAGCAATCAGCCCCAGCATTTT,CASSPTGVNSNQPQHF
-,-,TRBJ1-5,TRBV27,TGTGCCAGCAGTTTGGCAGGGCCGTATCAGCCCCAGCATTTT,CASSLAGPYQPQHF
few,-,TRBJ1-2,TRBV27,TGTGCCAGCAGCCCTGGGGGCGGGTTGTTTGGCTACACCTTC,CASSPGGGLFGYTF
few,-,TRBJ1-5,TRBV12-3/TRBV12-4,TGTGCCAGCAAGTCGGAAAACAATCAGCCCCAGCATTTT,CASKSENNQPQHF
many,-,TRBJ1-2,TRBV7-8,TGTGCCAGCAGCCCCGGGCCCCGACAGGACATTCGGTCTAACTATGGCTACACCTTC,CASSPGPRQDIRSNYGYTF
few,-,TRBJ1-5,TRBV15,TGTGCCACCAGCAGAGATCTGGGACGAGGTCAGCCCCAGCATTTT,CATSRDLGRGQPQHF
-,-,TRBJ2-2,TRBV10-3,TGTGCCATCAGTGAGCAAGGGGTAGGCACCGGGGAGCTGTTTTTT,CAISEQGVGTGELFF
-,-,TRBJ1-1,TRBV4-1,TGCGCCAGCAGCCAATCACCTGAAGCTTTCTTT,CASSQSPEAFF
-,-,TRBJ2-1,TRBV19,TGTGCCAGTAGTTCCCCGGGAGCGGACAATGAGCAGTTCTTC,CASSSPGADNEQFF
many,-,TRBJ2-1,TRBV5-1,TGCGCCAGCAGCTTAACGCAGCCTGATTACAATGAGCAGTTCTTC,CASSLTQPDYNEQFF
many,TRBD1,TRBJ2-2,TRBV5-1,TGCGCCAGCAGCTGGGACAGGGGGCTTGTCGGGGAGCTGTTTTTT,CASSWDRGLVGELFF